The source of this TCR beta chain is a study of blood T cell repertoires in COVID-19. Sequencing used immunoSEQ multiplex PCR; TCRdb keeps in-frame clones, though not all of them. The sample lists about 480,000 clones; 88% were seen once. Germline loops: CDR1 SGDLS, CDR2 YYNGEE. This CDR3 has 15 amino acids. V shed 0 bases, J shed 5 bases, and the junction held 2 bases outside the gene matches. Sequenced: PBMCs or T cells enriched from blood (not recorded which). This TCR was recovered from a middle-aged woman who had recovered from COVID-19. This sequence joins TRBV9 and TRBJ1-6; 7 positions match TRBD1. The chain's CDR3 is CASSVEQGNNSPLHF. For the CDR3, the DNA is TGTGCCAGCAGCGTAGAACAGGGGAATAATTCACCCCTCCACTTT.